This record concerns one T cell receptor (beta chain) sequence. An end of the junction does not agree with germline; a read error may underlie this. Patients underwent thyroid surgery, and none had received any treatment before it. Per the germline V gene, CDR1 is DFQATT and CDR2 is SNEGSKA (reference sequence). The CDR3 extends over 15 amino acids. This record comes from a study of metastatic and nonmetastatic thyroid tumors. Using MiXCR, TCRdb re-called clones from the PCR reads. The sample shows about 41,000 clones, less than 35% of them seen only once. The rearrangement uses TRBV20-1 and TRBJ1-1; 9 bases line up with TRBD1. The sequenced sample was blood. This sequence originates from a male donor with papillary thyroid cancer or a benign thyroid nodule (not recorded which). Some clones in this sample may be carry-over from other donors' samples. CDR3 sequence reads: CSARIPGQGHRPALF. Written as DNA, the CDR3 is TGCAGTGCGCGTATACCGGGACAGGGACACCGACCGGCTTTATTT.